This TCR beta chain was obtained from a study of blood T cells in healthy people across ages. It was with a sample-barcoded 5' primer and a J-beta primer mix that a second PCR of roughly 7 to 12 cycles was run. TCRdb reprocessed the 5' RACE reads via MiXCR and lists one record per CDR3 protein. The sample carries around 790,000 distinct CDR3 sequences, 40% to 50% recorded once. Per the germline V gene, CDR1 is SGHTA and CDR2 is FQGNSA. The germline V and J ends were trimmed by 1 base and 1 base, with 15 bases remaining between them. There are 17 residues in the CDR3. V gene TRBV7-2 combines with J gene TRBJ2-3, with D possibly being TRBD1 (5 bases). This TCR came from a man between 60 and 70 years old in good health. Material: blood. CDR3 sequence (DNA): TGTGCCAGCAGCTTAGAGGACATACACTTCGGCACAGATACGCAGTATTTT. Protein: CASSLEDIHFGTDTQYF.